These T cell receptor beta chains were read from a single sample in a study of blood T cell repertoires in COVID-19. Here immunoSEQ multiplex PCR was the method, and the copy in TCRdb shows in-frame clones only, minus some. Of some 200,000 clones in the sample, 80% to 90% were seen once. The sequencing sample was made of PBMCs or T cells enriched from blood (not recorded which). These receptors were obtained from a man aged 18 to 29 with acute COVID-19. Each CDR3 is given with its conserved first and last residue. The D gene is left open where the match is weak. Some rows have no size entry. The others give once, few or many, or a class for an expanded clone.

clone_size: .; v_call: TRBV29-1; j_call: TRBJ2-1; d_call: TRBD2; cdr3_aa: CSVVAGNEQFF; cdr3_nt: TGCAGCGTAGTAGCGGGAAATGAGCAGTTCTTC
clone_size: once; v_call: TRBV6-5; j_call: TRBJ1-1; d_call: .; cdr3_aa: CASLAGLGGEAFF; cdr3_nt: TGTGCCAGCTTGGCGGGGCTGGGGGGTGAAGCTTTCTTT
clone_size: .; v_call: TRBV30; j_call: TRBJ1-2; d_call: TRBD1; cdr3_aa: CALEQGRRGYTF; cdr3_nt: TGTGCCTTGGAACAGGGGAGGAGAGGCTACACCTTC
clone_size: once; v_call: TRBV28; j_call: TRBJ2-5; d_call: TRBD1; cdr3_aa: CASSKQGQQETQYF; cdr3_nt: TGTGCCAGCAGCAAACAGGGGCAACAAGAGACCCAGTACTTC
clone_size: .; v_call: TRBV7-3; j_call: TRBJ2-3; d_call: TRBD2; cdr3_aa: CASSMTSGRADTQYF; cdr3_nt: TGTGCCAGCAGCATGACTAGCGGGAGGGCAGATACGCAGTATTTT
clone_size: .; v_call: TRBV14; j_call: TRBJ1-1; d_call: .; cdr3_aa: CASSQVAVEAFF; cdr3_nt: TGTGCCAGCAGCCAAGTTGCGGTTGAAGCTTTCTTT
clone_size: .; v_call: TRBV19; j_call: TRBJ2-6; d_call: .; cdr3_aa: CASSIDSAGANVLTF; cdr3_nt: TGTGCCAGTAGTATAGACAGCGCTGGGGCCAACGTCCTGACTTTC
clone_size: .; v_call: TRBV19; j_call: TRBJ1-2; d_call: .; cdr3_aa: CASSIRTPYGYTF; cdr3_nt: TGTGCCAGTAGTATACGGACACCCTATGGCTACACCTTC
clone_size: .; v_call: TRBV9; j_call: TRBJ2-1; d_call: TRBD1; cdr3_aa: CASSVNMRGRDEQFF; cdr3_nt: TGTGCCAGCAGCGTGAACATGAGGGGGCGGGATGAGCAGTTCTTC
clone_size: once; v_call: TRBV7-9; j_call: TRBJ1-3; d_call: .; cdr3_aa: CASSRWTETGNTIYF; cdr3_nt: TGTGCCAGCAGCCGTTGGACAGAAACTGGAAACACCATATATTTT
clone_size: once; v_call: TRBV6-5; j_call: TRBJ2-7; d_call: TRBD1; cdr3_aa: CASSRTGGGGEQYF; cdr3_nt: TGTGCCAGCAGTAGGACAGGGGGCGGTGGCGAGCAGTACTTC
clone_size: .; v_call: TRBV6-5; j_call: TRBJ2-1; d_call: .; cdr3_aa: CASTRSKRSNNEQFF; cdr3_nt: TGTGCCAGCACACGCTCAAAGCGGAGCAACAATGAGCAGTTCTTC
clone_size: .; v_call: TRBV9; j_call: TRBJ2-1; d_call: TRBD1; cdr3_aa: CASSVLTGRNNEQFF; cdr3_nt: TGTGCCAGCAGCGTGTTGACAGGGAGAAACAATGAGCAGTTCTTC
clone_size: .; v_call: TRBV11-2; j_call: TRBJ1-4; d_call: TRBD1; cdr3_aa: CASSWTGGPNEKLFF; cdr3_nt: TGTGCCAGCAGCTGGACAGGGGGACCTAATGAAAAACTGTTTTTT
clone_size: .; v_call: TRBV28; j_call: TRBJ1-4; d_call: .; cdr3_aa: CASRPPGSILFF; cdr3_nt: TGTGCCAGCAGGCCCCCGGGGTCAATACTGTTTTTT
clone_size: .; v_call: TRBV27; j_call: TRBJ2-7; d_call: .; cdr3_aa: CASSYREAYEQYF; cdr3_nt: TGTGCCAGCAGCTACCGGGAAGCCTACGAGCAGTACTTC
clone_size: .; v_call: TRBV30; j_call: TRBJ2-7; d_call: TRBD2; cdr3_aa: CAWSFVGTSGRGEQYF; cdr3_nt: TGTGCCTGGAGTTTCGTCGGGACTAGCGGGAGGGGCGAGCAGTACTTC
clone_size: .; v_call: TRBV9; j_call: TRBJ2-3; d_call: TRBD1; cdr3_aa: CASSVEGQVARTQYF; cdr3_nt: TGTGCCAGCAGCGTAGAGGGACAGGTGGCACGAACGCAGTATTTT
clone_size: .; v_call: TRBV7-9; j_call: TRBJ2-2; d_call: TRBD2; cdr3_aa: CASSTSSGRNTGELFF; cdr3_nt: TGTGCCAGCAGCACCTCTAGCGGGAGGAACACCGGGGAGCTGTTTTTT
clone_size: once; v_call: TRBV28; j_call: TRBJ2-7; d_call: TRBD2; cdr3_aa: CASSTGLASEQYF; cdr3_nt: TGTGCCAGCAGTACCGGACTAGCTTCCGAGCAGTACTTC
clone_size: once; v_call: TRBV7-2; j_call: TRBJ2-7; d_call: TRBD2; cdr3_aa: CASSLSLAGGDEQYF; cdr3_nt: TGTGCCAGCAGCTTAAGTTTAGCGGGAGGTGACGAGCAGTACTTC
clone_size: few; v_call: TRBV4-1; j_call: TRBJ2-2; d_call: TRBD2; cdr3_aa: CASSQDRGTSGRGETGELFF; cdr3_nt: TGCGCCAGCAGCCAAGATAGGGGTACTAGCGGGAGGGGAGAAACCGGGGAGCTGTTTTTT
clone_size: .; v_call: TRBV10-2; j_call: TRBJ2-7; d_call: TRBD2; cdr3_aa: CASSESARAGGNEQYF; cdr3_nt: TGCGCCAGCAGTGAGTCGGCCCGAGCGGGAGGGAACGAGCAGTACTTC
clone_size: .; v_call: TRBV5-8; j_call: TRBJ2-1; d_call: TRBD1; cdr3_aa: CASSLSTGTGEYNEQFF; cdr3_nt: TGTGCCAGCAGCTTGTCGACTGGGACAGGGGAATACAATGAGCAGTTCTTC
clone_size: .; v_call: TRBV6-2/TRBV6-3; j_call: TRBJ2-7; d_call: TRBD2; cdr3_aa: CASSQLAGGPYEQYF; cdr3_nt: TGTGCCAGCAGTCAACTAGCGGGGGGACCCTACGAGCAGTACTTC
clone_size: .; v_call: TRBV4-2; j_call: TRBJ2-3; d_call: .; cdr3_aa: CASSQVERESDTQYF; cdr3_nt: TGTGCCAGCAGCCAAGTTGAAAGGGAGAGCGATACGCAGTATTTT